This T cell receptor beta chain was observed in a study of control samples from healthy donors and cancer patients. Sequencing was performed with immunoSEQ multiplex PCR; in TCRdb, only in-frame clones are kept and a portion is missing. In the table there are about 150,000 clones, approximately 96% of which are singletons. Germline CDR1 reads LNHDA; CDR2 reads SQIVND (reference sequence). The CDR3 is 13 amino acids. V was trimmed by 6 bases and J by 5 bases, leaving 13 bases between them. This TCR was sampled from a middle-aged woman in good health. What was sequenced was blood. V and J are TRBV19 and TRBJ1-2; D call uncertain. The CDR3 coding sequence is TGTGCCAGTAGCCTAACGGAGGGATATGGCTACACCTTC. This gives the protein CASSLTEGYGYTF.